The 3 T cell receptor beta chains presented below share a single source sample, sequenced in a study of blood T cells in healthy people across ages. Alongside a J-beta primer mix, a sample-barcoded 5' primer served in a second PCR lasting about 7 to 11 cycles. From the 5' RACE reads, TCRdb called clonotypes with MiXCR, one entry per CDR3 protein. The sample includes about 1.8 million distinct CDR3 sequences, around half of them seen just once. The sequenced sample consisted of blood. All receptors come from a woman in her thirties or forties in good health.

This clonotype has just one count. The V and J genes are TRBV6-1 and TRBJ1-4; D remains unclear. V was clipped by 0 bases and J by 3 bases, with 14 bases between them. Germline V CDR1 and CDR2: MNHNS, SASEGT. The CDR3 length is 17 residues. CDR3 in amino acids: CASSEAAGDTANEKLFF. CDR3 in DNA: TGTGCCAGCAGTGAAGCTGCCGGAGACACAGCTAATGAAAAACTGTTTTTT.

This clonotype appeared a single time. The chain couples TRBV28 to TRBJ1-1; D is undetermined. Deletions cut 5 bases from V and 10 bases from J, with 23 bases between. Germline CDR1 is MDHEN and CDR2 is SYDVKM. The CDR3 is 15 residues long. CDR3 in DNA: TGTGCCAGCAGTCTGTTACGTCGACGGGCCGCGGCAGCTTTCTTT. Protein product: CASSLLRRRAAAAFF.

The chain combines TRBV27 with TRBJ1-5, with TRBD1 as a possible D gene (6 bases). The CDR3 contains 17 residues. Trimming cost V 4 bases and J 3 bases, with 19 bases left between them. Germline V CDR1 and CDR2: MNHEY, SMNVEV (reference sequence). CDR3 in DNA: TGTGCCAGCAGTTCTTCAGGGAATGGGGGCGCCAATCAGCCCCAGCATTTT. Residues: CASSSSGNGGANQPQHF.